This entry lists 16 T cell receptor beta chains sequenced from one sample in a study of blood T cell repertoires in COVID-19. Measured with immunoSEQ multiplex PCR; TCRdb has only the in-frame clones, and not every one. The table includes some 300,000 clones, 87% detected once. The sequenced sample was peripheral blood. Receptors originate from a young man with active or convalescent COVID-19.

The chain uses TRBV4-3 and TRBJ2-1; TRBD2 matches 7 bases. This CDR3 has 16 amino acids. The V and J ends lost 0 bases and 7 bases, in that order; junction bases with no gene match: 9. Germline CDR1 LGHNA, CDR2 YSLEER. The CDR3 reads CASSQDPSDGGNEQFF. CDR3 nucleotides: TGCGCCAGCAGCCAAGATCCGTCTGACGGGGGGAATGAGCAGTTCTTC.

The chain has TRBV25-1 and TRBJ2-7; 11 nucleotides line up with TRBD2. The length of the CDR3 is 15 residues. The V segment lost 6 bases and the J segment 4 bases; nucleotides outside the gene matches: 8. The germline gives CDR1 MGHDK, CDR2 SYGVNS. The CDR3 DNA reads as TGTGCCAGCAGACCTAGCGGGGGGATGTTATACGAGCAGTACTTC. Translation: CASRPSGGMLYEQYF.

This clone was detected only once. The chain employs TRBV4-2 and TRBJ1-5, with 8 positions matching TRBD1. This CDR3 has 19 amino acids. Germline CDR1 LGHNA, CDR2 YNFKEQ. The junction had 16 bases not matched to a gene; V was cut back by 1 base and J by 5 bases. For the CDR3, the DNA is TGTGCCAGCAGCCAAGGGAAGGGTGGGATGACAGGGGTAGATCAGCCCCAGCATTTT. It codes for CASSQGKGGMTGVDQPQHF.

The chain joins TRBV9 to TRBJ1-5; possible D gene TRBD1, 5 bases. V lost 0 bases to trimming and J lost 3 bases, with 7 bases between them. The CDR3 loop spans 14 amino acids. CDR1 and CDR2 (germline): SGDLS, YYNGEE. The CDR3 reads CASSVEGNNQPQHF. DNA of the CDR3: TGTGCCAGCAGCGTAGAGGGGAACAATCAGCCCCAGCATTTT.

This clone was recorded once. V gene TRBV5-1 combines with J gene TRBJ2-7; no firm D call. The CDR3 has 13 amino acids. From germline, CDR1 is SGHRS and CDR2 YFSETQ. Trimming took 5 bases from V and 2 from J, leaving 11 bases between them. CDR3 nucleotides: TGCGCCAGCAGGGTCCCAGGCACCTACGAGCAGTACTTC. Translation: CASRVPGTYEQYF.

V gene TRBV18 combines with J gene TRBJ2-3; 7 bases are shared with TRBD2. CDR1 and CDR2 (germline): KGHSH, LQKENI. The CDR3 totals 16 residues. Trimming at V came to 0 bases and at J to 4 bases, leaving 7 bases not matched to a gene. The CDR3 DNA reads TGTGCCAGCTCACCACCCAGTGGGAGGGCCGCAGATACGCAGTATTTT. Protein product: CASSPPSGRAADTQYF.

V usage is TRBV11-2 and J usage is TRBJ1-1; D gene unclear. The CDR3 spans 15 residues. The V end was cut by 2 bases, the J end by 1 base, with 11 bases between. The V gene's germline CDR1 is SGHAT and CDR2 FQNNGV. The CDR3 bases are TGTGCCAGCAGCTTAAATTACATGCCGAACACTGAAGCTTTCTTT. It encodes CASSLNYMPNTEAFF.

Only one count was recorded for this clone. The chain has TRBV18 and TRBJ1-5, with 8 bases aligning to TRBD1. The germline V gene has CDR1 KGHSH and CDR2 LQKENI. The CDR3 runs 14 residues. The junction had 5 bases not matched to a gene; V was cut back by 2 bases and J by 8 bases. The CDR3 sequence is CASSPRQGLEPQHF. The CDR3 coding sequence is TGTGCCAGCTCACCAAGACAGGGGTTAGAGCCCCAGCATTTT.

V gene TRBV3-1 (or the pseudogene TRBV3-2) combines with J gene TRBJ1-1, with 7 bases identical to TRBD1. In germline, CDR1 is LGHDT, CDR2 YNNKEL (reference sequence). The CDR3 has 14 amino acids. V shed 4 bases and J 3 bases; nucleotides not matched to a gene: 5. CDR3 DNA sequence: TGTGCCAGCAGCCGCAGACAGGGACACACTGAAGCTTTCTTT. This codes for CASSRRQGHTEAFF.

The J gene is TRBJ1-1, the V gene TRBV27; perhaps TRBD1 as D (5 bases). Trimming took 1 base from V and 6 from J, leaving 15 bases between them. The V gene's germline CDR1 is MNHEY and CDR2 SMNVEV (reference sequence). The CDR3 covers 15 residues. The CDR3 spells CASSLLPGLSPEAFF. CDR3 in DNA: TGTGCCAGCAGTTTATTACCAGGGTTAAGCCCTGAAGCTTTCTTT.

This clone was counted between two and nine times. The rearrangement links TRBV28 to TRBJ2-3; D perhaps matches TRBD2 (5 bases). Between the trimmed V and J ends, which lost 5 bases and 8 bases, there was a span of 8 bases. The CDR3 totals 11 residues. Germline CDR1 and CDR2: MDHEN and SYDVKM. The CDR3 DNA sequence: TGTGCCAGCAGTGGACTGGCTACGCAGTATTTT. Protein product: CASSGLATQYF.

The J gene is TRBJ1-5, the V gene TRBV21-1. TRBV21-1 is a pseudogene. The CDR3 length is 14 residues. The CDR3 nucleotides read TGTGCCAGCAGCGAGGATAGCAGCGATCAGCCCCAGCATTTT. As protein: CASSEDSSDQPQHF.

This clone was counted once. The rearrangement uses TRBV4-1 and TRBJ1-5, with 7 positions matching TRBD1. The junction had 6 bases not matched to a gene; V was cut back by 4 bases and J by 6 bases. CDR1 and CDR2 (germline): MGHRA, YSYEKL. CDR3 length: 14 amino acids. In DNA, the CDR3 is TGCGCCAGCAGCCGAACAGGGGAGAGTCAGCCCCAGCATTTT. Its translation is CASSRTGESQPQHF.

The chain uses TRBV9 and TRBJ2-7; TRBD2 agrees at 9 bases. Germline V gives CDR1 SGDLS, CDR2 YYNGEE. Trimming took 3 bases from V and 6 from J; bases not matched to a gene: 7. The CDR3 covers 14 residues. Here the CDR3 reads CASSAISGSSEQYF. CDR3 DNA: TGTGCCAGCAGCGCAATTAGCGGGAGCTCCGAGCAGTACTTC.

The rearrangement links TRBV10-3 to TRBJ2-5; 7 positions agree with TRBD1. CDR1 and CDR2 (germline): ENHRY, SYGVKD. This CDR3 has 13 amino acids. V gave up 6 bases and J gave up 5 bases; unmatched junction bases: 6. The CDR3 DNA follows: TGTGCCATCAGGATAGACAGGGAGGAGACCCAGTACTTC. It is translated as CAIRIDREETQYF.

The V gene is TRBV2, the J gene TRBJ1-5; no clear D. The CDR3 totals 14 residues. V lost 2 bases, J lost 2 bases, and 7 bases lay in between. Germline loops: CDR1 SNHLY, CDR2 FYNNEI. CDR3 sequence (DNA): TGTGCCAGCAGTGAACGGTTAGGCAATCAGCCCCAGCATTTT. Protein product: CASSERLGNQPQHF.